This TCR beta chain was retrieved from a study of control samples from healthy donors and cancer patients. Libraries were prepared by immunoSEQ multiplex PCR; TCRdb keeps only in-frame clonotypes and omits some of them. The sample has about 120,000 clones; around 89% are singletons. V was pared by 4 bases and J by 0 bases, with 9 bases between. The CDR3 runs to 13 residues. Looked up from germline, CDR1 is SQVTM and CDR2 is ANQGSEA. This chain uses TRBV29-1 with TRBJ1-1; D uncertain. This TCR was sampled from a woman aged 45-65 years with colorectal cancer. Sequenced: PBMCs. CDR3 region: CSVGDGVNTEAFF. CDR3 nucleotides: TGCAGCGTTGGAGACGGAGTGAACACTGAAGCTTTCTTT.